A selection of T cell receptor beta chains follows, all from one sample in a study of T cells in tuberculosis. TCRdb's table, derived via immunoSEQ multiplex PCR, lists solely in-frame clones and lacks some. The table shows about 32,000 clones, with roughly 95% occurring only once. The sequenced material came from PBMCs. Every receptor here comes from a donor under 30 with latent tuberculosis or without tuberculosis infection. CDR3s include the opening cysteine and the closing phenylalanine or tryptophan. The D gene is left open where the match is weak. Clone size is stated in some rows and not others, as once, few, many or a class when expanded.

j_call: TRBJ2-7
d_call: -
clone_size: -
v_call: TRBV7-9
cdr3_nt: TGTGCCAGCAGCAACCAAAGGCGGGAGCAGTACTTC
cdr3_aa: CASSNQRREQYF

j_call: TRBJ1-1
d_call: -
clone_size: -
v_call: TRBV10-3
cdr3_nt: TGTGCCATCAGTGACCGACAGCGAGACACTGAAGCTTTCTTT
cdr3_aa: CAISDRQRDTEAFF

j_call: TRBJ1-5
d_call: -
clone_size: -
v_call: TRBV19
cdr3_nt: TGTGCCAGTAGACCCTGGTTGAGAAGGCCCCAGCATTTT
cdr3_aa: CASRPWLRRPQHF

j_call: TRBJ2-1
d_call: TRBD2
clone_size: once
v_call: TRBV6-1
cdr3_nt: TGTGCCAGCAGTCAAGCGGGAGACCCCTACTACAATGAGCAGTTCTTC
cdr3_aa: CASSQAGDPYYNEQFF

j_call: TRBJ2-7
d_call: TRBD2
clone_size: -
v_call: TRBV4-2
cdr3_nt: TGTGCCAGCAGCCTCGGGACTAGCGGGAGTGAAGAGCAGTACTTC
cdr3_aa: CASSLGTSGSEEQYF

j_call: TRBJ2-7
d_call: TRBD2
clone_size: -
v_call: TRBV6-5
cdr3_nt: TGTGCCAGCAGTCACCGGGGGGGTAAGAACGAGCAGTACTTC
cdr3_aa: CASSHRGGKNEQYF

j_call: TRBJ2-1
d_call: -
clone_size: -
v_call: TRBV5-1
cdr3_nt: TGCGCCAGCAGCTTGGAGAGCTCCTACAATGAGCAGTTCTTC
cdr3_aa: CASSLESSYNEQFF

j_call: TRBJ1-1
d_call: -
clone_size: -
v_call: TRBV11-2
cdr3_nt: TGTGCCAGCAGCTTAGATCTCGGCCCCGGGGGAGCTTTCTTT
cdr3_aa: CASSLDLGPGGAFF

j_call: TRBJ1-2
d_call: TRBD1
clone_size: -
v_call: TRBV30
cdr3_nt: TGTGCCTGGAGGATGACAGGGATCTCATATGGCTACACCTTC
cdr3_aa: CAWRMTGISYGYTF

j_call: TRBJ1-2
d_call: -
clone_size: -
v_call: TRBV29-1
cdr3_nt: TGCAGCGCCGGGGGGCAGGGACCATTCTATGGCTACACCTTC
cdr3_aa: CSAGGQGPFYGYTF

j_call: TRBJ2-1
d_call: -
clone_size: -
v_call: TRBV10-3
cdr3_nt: TGTGCCACGGGAGAGGGGGGGGAGCAGTTCTTC
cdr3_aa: CATGEGGEQFF

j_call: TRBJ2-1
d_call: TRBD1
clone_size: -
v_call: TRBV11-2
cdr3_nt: TGTGCCAGCAGCCCAGGGCAAATACAGGGGCAAAGCTACAATGAGCAGTTCTTC
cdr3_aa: CASSPGQIQGQSYNEQFF

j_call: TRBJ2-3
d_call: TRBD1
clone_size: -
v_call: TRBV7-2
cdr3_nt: TGTGCCAGCAGCCGACTACCAGGGACAGGGGCGGCAGATACGCAGTATTTT
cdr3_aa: CASSRLPGTGAADTQYF

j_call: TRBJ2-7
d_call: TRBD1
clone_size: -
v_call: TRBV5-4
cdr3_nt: TGTGCCAGCAGACTCGACAGGGGGGAGCAGTACTTC
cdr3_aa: CASRLDRGEQYF

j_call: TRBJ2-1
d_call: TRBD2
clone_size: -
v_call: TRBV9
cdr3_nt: TGTGCCAGCAGCGTAGTTTCCGGGCCCGTTTTAGCGGGTTACAATGAGCAGTTCTTC
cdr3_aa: CASSVVSGPVLAGYNEQFF

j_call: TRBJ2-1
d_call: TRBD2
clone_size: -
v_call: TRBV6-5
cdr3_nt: TGTGCCAGCAGCCGGACTAGCTACAATGAGCAGTTCTTC
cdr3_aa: CASSRTSYNEQFF

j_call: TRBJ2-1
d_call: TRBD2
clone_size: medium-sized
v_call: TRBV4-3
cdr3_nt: TGCGCCAGCAGCCAAAGATTTAGCGGGAGGGCAGGTAATGAGCAGTTCTTC
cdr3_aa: CASSQRFSGRAGNEQFF

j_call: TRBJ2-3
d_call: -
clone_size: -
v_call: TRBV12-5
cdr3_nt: TGTGCTAGTGCCTTTAGAAACACAGATACGCAGTATTTT
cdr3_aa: CASAFRNTDTQYF

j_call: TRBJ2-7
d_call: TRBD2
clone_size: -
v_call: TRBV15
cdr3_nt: TGTGCCACCAGCAGAGGCGGGCTAGCGGGACTCGAGCAGTACTTC
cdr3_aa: CATSRGGLAGLEQYF

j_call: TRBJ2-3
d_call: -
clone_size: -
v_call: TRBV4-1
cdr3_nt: TGCGCCAGCAGCCCTTCATGGAGTTTCCGAGATACGCAGTATTTT
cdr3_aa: CASSPSWSFRDTQYF

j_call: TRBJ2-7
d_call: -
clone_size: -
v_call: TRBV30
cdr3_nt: TGTGCCTGGAGGGACAGAGACTACGAGCAGTACTTC
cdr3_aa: CAWRDRDYEQYF

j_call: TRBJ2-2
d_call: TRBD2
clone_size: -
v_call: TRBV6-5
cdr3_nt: TGTGCCAGCGGAGCGGGAGAGGTTAGGGAGCTGTTTTTT
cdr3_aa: CASGAGEVRELFF

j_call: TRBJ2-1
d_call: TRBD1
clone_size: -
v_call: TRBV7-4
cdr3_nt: TGTGCCAGCAGCTTGACAGGGCGGGCAGCTGAGCAGTTCTTC
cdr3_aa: CASSLTGRAAEQFF

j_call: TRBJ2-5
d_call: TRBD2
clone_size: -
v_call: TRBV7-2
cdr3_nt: TGTGCCAGCAGCCTTTCTAGCGGGAGGGCCCAAGAGACCCAGTACTTC
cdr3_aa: CASSLSSGRAQETQYF

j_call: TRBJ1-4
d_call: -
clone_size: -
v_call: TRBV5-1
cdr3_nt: TGCGCCAGCGGTTCGATGCCTGGAGGAGAAAAACTGTTTTTT
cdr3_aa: CASGSMPGGEKLFF

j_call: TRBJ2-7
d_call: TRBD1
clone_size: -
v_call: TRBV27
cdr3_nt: TGTGCCAGCAGCCAGACCGGGACAGATTTATACGAGCAGTACTTC
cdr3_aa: CASSQTGTDLYEQYF

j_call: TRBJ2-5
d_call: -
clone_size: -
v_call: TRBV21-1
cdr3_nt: TGTGCCAGCAGCCCACAGGGGCCGCAAGAGACCCAGTACTTC
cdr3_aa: CASSPQGPQETQYF

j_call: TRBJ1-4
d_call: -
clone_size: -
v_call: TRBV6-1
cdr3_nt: TGTGCCAGCAGTGATACCGCAGGTGGCTATGAAAAACTGTTTTTT
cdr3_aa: CASSDTAGGYEKLFF

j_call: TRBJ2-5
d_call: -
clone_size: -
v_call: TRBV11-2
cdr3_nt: TGTGCCAGCAGCCTCGCCGGTGGGCTAGAGACCCAGTACTTC
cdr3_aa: CASSLAGGLETQYF

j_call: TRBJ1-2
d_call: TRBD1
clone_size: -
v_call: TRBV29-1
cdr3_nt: TGCAGCGTTGCGGACAGGGACTATGGCTACACCTTC
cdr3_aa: CSVADRDYGYTF

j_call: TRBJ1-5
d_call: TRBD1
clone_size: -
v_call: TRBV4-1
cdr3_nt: TGCGCCAGCAGCCAAGATCATATGGCAGGGGGCTTAAATCAGCCCCAGCATTTT
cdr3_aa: CASSQDHMAGGLNQPQHF

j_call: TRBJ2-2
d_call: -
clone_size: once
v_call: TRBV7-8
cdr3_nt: TGTGCCAGCAGGATTCCTCAGACAGACACCGGGGAGCTGTTTTTT
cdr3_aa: CASRIPQTDTGELFF

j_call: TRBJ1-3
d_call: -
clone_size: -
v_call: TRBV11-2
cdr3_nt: TGTGCCAGCAGCGGAGGGGCGTTCTCTGGAAACACCATATATTTT
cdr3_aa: CASSGGAFSGNTIYF

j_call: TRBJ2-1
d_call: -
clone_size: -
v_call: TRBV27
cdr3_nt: TGTGCCTCCAGCCGAGCGGGCTACAATGAGCAGTTCTTC
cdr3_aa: CASSRAGYNEQFF

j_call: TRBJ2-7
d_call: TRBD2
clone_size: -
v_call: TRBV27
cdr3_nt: TGTGCCAGCAGTAGCAGGGAGGGAGGATCCTACGAGCAGTACTTC
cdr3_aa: CASSSREGGSYEQYF

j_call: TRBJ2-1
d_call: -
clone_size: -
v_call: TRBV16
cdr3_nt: TGTGCCAGCAGCCCCAACAATGAGCAGTTCTTC
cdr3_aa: CASSPNNEQFF

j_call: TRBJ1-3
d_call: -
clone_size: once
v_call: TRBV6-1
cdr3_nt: TGTGCCACCACTCCCGGGGTTCGAAACACCATATATTTT
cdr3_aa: CATTPGVRNTIYF

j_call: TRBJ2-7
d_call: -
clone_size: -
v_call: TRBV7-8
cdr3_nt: TGTGCCAGCAGCTTAGCGGCAGCACGAGAGGTGTTTCAAACCTACGAGCAGTACTTC
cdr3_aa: CASSLAAAREVFQTYEQYF

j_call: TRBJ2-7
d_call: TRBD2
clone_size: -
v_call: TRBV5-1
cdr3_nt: TGCGCCAGCAGCACCTCACTAGCGGGAGCGGGGGAGCAGTACTTC
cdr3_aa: CASSTSLAGAGEQYF

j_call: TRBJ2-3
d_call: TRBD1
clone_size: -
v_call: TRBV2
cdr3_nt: TGTGCCAGCAGGGGACAAGGGGACAGGGGATTTGCAGATACGCAGTATTTT
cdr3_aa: CASRGQGDRGFADTQYF

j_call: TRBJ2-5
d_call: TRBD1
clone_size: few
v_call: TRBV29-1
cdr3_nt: TGCAGCGCCGGCGACAGGGGGCAAGGGGAGACCCAGTACTTC
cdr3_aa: CSAGDRGQGETQYF

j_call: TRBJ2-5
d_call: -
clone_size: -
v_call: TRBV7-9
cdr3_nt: TGTGCCAGCAGCCCTAGCTCCCAAGAGACCCAGTACTTC
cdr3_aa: CASSPSSQETQYF

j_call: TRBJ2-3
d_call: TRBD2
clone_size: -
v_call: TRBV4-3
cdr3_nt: TGCGCCAGCAGCCAAGATCGGGGGGCAGATACGCAGTATTTT
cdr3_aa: CASSQDRGADTQYF

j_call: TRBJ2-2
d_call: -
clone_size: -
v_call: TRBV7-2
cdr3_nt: TGTGCCAGCAGCTTAGCTTCCCTGAACACCGGGGAGCTGTTTTTT
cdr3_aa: CASSLASLNTGELFF

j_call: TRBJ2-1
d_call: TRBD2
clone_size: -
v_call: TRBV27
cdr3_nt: TGTGCCAGCAGTTCCCCTCGTAACGGCGGGAGCCAGTACAATGAGCAGTTCTTC
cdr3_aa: CASSSPRNGGSQYNEQFF